The present T cell receptor (beta chain) was sequenced within a study of cytomegalovirus exposure and HLA in healthy donors. Study-wide results and limits: Earlier analysis looked at TCR beta V segments, and most were productive about 87% or about 30% of the time.

CDR1 is SGHRS and CDR2 is YFSETQ in the germline V gene. This CDR3 contains 14 residues. Trimming took 0 bases from V and 8 from J, leaving 12 bases between them. With 60 Vbeta and 13 Jbeta primers, the PCR was carried out. Measured with immunoSEQ multiplex PCR; TCRdb has only the in-frame clones, and not every one. The sample lists 150,000 to 200,000 clones; about three quarters were seen once. A note on this clone: Its specificity is not known.

This receptor was obtained from a female donor in good health and CMV-seronegative. Sequences were obtained from PBMCs. The chain recombines TRBV5-1 with TRBJ2-1; TRBD1 might be the D (6 bases). The CDR3 loop is CASSLGPTGDEQFF. The CDR3 DNA follows: TGCGCCAGCAGCTTGGGCCCGACAGGAGATGAGCAGTTCTTC.